This TCR beta chain appears in the sequencing data of a study of graft-versus-host responses after intestinal transplantation. Study in general: All of the recipients had induction that used anti-thymocyte globulin, then tacrolimus and steroids for roughly three years.

Sequencing used immunoSEQ multiplex PCR; TCRdb keeps in-frame clones, though not all of them. This table holds about 69,000 clones, 80% to 95% found once. Study observations and caveats: GvH clone levels peaked in circulation, and this peak was associated with early post-transplant HvG declines.

This clone was recorded only once. Its target is unknown. This CDR3 region has 14 residues. V lost 3 bases and J lost 2, with 11 bases in between. Looked up from germline, CDR1 is SGHAT and CDR2 is FQDESV (reference sequence). The TCR was taken from a human patient who received an intestinal transplant, so some T cells may come from the graft donor. This specimen consisted of bone marrow, obtained 700 to 850 days after intestinal transplantation. This sequence joins TRBV11-1 and TRBJ2-7, with D unresolved. Written as DNA, the CDR3 is TGTGCCAGCAGCTTGACCCGGGTCGCCTACGAGCAGTACTTC. This encodes CASSLTRVAYEQYF. Combining the CDR3 with reference TRBV11-1 and TRBJ2-7 gives the whole variable domain EAEVAQSPRYKITEKSQAVAFWCDPISGHATLYWYRQILGQGPELLVQFQDESVVDDSQLPKDRFSAERLKGVDSTLKIQPAELGDSAMYLCASSLTRVAYEQYFGPGTRLTVT.